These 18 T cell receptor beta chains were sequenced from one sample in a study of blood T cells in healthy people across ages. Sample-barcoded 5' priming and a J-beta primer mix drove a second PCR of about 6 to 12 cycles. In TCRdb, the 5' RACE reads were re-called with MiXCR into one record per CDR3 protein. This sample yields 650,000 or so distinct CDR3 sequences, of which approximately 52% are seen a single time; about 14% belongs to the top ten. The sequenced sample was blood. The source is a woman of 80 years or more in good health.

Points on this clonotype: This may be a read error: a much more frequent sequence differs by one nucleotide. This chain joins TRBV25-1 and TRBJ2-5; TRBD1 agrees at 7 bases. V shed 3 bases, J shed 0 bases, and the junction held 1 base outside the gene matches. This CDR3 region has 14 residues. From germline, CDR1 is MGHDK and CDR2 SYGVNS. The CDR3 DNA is TGTGCCAGCAGTGAGACAGGGTACCAAGAGACCCAGTACTTC. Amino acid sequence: CASSETGYQETQYF.

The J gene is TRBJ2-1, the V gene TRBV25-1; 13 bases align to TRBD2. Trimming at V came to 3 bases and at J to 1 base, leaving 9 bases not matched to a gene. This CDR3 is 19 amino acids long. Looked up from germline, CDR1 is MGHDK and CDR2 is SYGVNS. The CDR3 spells CASSDRGLAGFGSYNEQFF. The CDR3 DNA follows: TGTGCCAGCAGTGATCGGGGACTAGCGGGATTTGGGTCCTACAATGAGCAGTTCTTC.

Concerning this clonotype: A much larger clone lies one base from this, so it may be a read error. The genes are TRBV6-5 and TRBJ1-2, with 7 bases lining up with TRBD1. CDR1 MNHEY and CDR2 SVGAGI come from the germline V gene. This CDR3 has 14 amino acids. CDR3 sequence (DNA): TGTACCAGCAGTTTTACCACGAAAGGGGGCGGCTACACCTTC. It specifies CTSSFTTKGGGYTF.

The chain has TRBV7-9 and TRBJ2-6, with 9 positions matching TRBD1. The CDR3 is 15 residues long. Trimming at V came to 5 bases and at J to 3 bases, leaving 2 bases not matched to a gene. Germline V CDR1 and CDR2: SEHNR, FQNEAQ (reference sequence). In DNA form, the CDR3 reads TGTGCCAGCAGCACGGACAGGGGTGGGGCCAACGTCCTGACTTTC. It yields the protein CASSTDRGGANVLTF.

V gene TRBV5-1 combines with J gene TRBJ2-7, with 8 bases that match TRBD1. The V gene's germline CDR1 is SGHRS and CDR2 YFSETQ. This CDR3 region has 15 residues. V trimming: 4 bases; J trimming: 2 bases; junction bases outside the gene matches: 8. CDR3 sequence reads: CASSRTGNWPYEQYF. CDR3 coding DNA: TGCGCCAGCAGCCGGACAGGGAATTGGCCCTACGAGCAGTACTTC.

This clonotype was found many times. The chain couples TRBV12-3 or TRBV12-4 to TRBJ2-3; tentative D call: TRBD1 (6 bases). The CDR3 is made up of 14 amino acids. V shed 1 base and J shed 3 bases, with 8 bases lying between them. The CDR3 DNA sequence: TGTGCCAGCAGTTTAGGACAGGTGACAGATACGCAGTATTTT. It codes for CASSLGQVTDTQYF.

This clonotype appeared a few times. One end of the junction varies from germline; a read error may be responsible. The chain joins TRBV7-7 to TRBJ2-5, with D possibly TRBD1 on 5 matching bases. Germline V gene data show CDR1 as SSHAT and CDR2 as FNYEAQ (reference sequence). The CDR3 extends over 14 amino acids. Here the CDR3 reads CASSNQGVQETQYF. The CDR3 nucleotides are TGTGCTAGCAGCAACCAGGGTGTCCAAGAGACCCAGTACTTC.

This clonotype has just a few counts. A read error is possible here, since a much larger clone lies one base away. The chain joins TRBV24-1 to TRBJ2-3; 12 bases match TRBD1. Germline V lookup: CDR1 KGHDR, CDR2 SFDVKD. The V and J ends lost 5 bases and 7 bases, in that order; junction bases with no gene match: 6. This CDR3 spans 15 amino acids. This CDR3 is CATSGPGQGAHTQYF. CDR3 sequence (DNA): TGTGCCACCAGTGGGCCGGGACAGGGGGCACATACGCAGTATTTT.

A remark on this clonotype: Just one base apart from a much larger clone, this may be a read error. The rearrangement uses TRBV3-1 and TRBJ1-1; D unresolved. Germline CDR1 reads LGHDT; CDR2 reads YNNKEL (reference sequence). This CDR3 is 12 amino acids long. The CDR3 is CAISQGGLEAFF. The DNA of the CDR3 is TGTGCCATCAGCCAAGGTGGACTTGAAGCTTTCTTT.

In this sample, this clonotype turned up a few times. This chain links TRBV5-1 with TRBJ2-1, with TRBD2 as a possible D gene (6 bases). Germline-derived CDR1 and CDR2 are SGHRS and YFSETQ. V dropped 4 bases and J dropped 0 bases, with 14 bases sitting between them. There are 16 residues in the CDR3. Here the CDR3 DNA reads TGCGCCAGCAGCCAGAGGGGAGGCCTCTCCTACAATGAGCAGTTCTTC. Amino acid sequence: CASSQRGGLSYNEQFF. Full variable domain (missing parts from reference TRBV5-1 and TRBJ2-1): KAGVTQTPRYLIKTRGQQVTLSCSPISGHRSVSWYQQTPGQGLQFLFEYFSETQRNKGNFPGRFSGRQFSNSRSEMNVSTLELGDSALYLCASSQRGGLSYNEQFFGPGTRLTVL.

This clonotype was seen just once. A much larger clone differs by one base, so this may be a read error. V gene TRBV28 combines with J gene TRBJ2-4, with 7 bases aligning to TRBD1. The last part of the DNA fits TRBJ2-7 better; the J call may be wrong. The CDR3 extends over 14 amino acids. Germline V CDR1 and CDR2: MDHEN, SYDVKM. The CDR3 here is CACSRTGEFYEQYF. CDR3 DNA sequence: TGTGCCTGCAGTAGAACAGGGGAGTTTTACGAGCAGTACTTC.

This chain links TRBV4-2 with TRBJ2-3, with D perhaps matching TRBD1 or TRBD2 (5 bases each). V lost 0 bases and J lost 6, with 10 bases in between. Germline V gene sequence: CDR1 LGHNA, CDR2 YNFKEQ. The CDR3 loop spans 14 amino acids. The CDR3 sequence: CASSQDLGTDTQYF. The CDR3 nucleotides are TGTGCCAGCAGCCAAGATCTTGGGACCGATACGCAGTATTTT.

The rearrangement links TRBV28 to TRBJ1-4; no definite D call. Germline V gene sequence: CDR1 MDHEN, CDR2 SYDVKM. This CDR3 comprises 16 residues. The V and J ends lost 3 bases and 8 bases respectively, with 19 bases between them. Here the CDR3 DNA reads TGTGCCAGCAGTTTGGGCCTGCCTAACTCAAGCGAAAAACTGTTTTTT. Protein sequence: CASSLGLPNSSEKLFF.

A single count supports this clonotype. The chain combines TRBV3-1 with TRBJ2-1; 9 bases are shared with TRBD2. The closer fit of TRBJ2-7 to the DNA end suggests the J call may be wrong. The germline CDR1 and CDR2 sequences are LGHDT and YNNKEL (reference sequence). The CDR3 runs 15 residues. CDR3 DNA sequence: TGTGCCAGCAGCCTCTCCGGGACTAGCTCCGATGAGCAGTACTTC. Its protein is CASSLSGTSSDEQYF.

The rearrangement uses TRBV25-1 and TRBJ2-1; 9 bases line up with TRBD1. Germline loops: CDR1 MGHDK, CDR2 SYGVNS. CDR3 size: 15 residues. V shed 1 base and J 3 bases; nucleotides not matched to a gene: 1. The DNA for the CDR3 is TGTGCCAGCAGTGAATGGACAGGGGTCTACAATGAGCAGTTCTTC. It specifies CASSEWTGVYNEQFF.

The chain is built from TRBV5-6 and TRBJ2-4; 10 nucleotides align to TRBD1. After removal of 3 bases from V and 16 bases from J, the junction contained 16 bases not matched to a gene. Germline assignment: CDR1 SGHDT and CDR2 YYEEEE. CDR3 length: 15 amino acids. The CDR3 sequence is CASSSIGTGVYEQYF. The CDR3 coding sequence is TGTGCCAGCAGCTCTATCGGGACAGGGGTCTACGAGCAATACTTC.

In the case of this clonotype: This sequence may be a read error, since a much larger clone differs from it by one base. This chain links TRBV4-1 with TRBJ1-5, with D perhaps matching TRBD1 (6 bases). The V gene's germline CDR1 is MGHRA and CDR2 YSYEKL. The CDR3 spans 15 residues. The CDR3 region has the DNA TGCGTCAGCAGCCGAGATGGACAGAACAATCAGCCCCAGCATTTT. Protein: CVSSRDGQNNQPQHF.

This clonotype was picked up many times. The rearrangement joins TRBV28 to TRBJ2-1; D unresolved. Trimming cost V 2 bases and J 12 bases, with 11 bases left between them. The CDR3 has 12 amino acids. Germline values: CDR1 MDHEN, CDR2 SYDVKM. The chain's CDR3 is CASSLMGIGQFF. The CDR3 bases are TGTGCCAGCAGTTTAATGGGTATAGGGCAGTTCTTC. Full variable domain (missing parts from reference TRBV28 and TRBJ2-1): DVKVTQSSRYLVKRTGEKVFLECVQDMDHENMFWYRQDPGLGLRLIYFSYDVKMKEKGDIPEGYSVSREKKERFSLILESASTNQTSMYLCASSLMGIGQFFGPGTRLTVL.